What follows are 14 T cell receptor beta chains derived from one specimen sequenced in a study of cytomegalovirus exposure and HLA in healthy donors (dated by TCRdb to between 2016 and 2019). Libraries were constructed by the immunoSEQ multiplex PCR assay. For the multiplex PCR, a mixture combining 60 forward primers for TCR Vbeta segments and 13 reverse primers for TCR Jbeta segments was used. This is the immuneACCESS table as TCRdb keeps it, with only in-frame sequences that have V and J called. A part of the clones is gone; compared with another copy, unresolved V genes explain less than half, and the rest is unexplained. Counted in this sample were 65,000 to 90,000 clones; 82% of them appeared once. Roughly 2% of the sample rests with the top ten. Material for sequencing was PBMCs. Receptors were obtained from a young man in good health and CMV-seronegative.

This clone has a single count. The CDR3 here is CASSSGGRGRGRQSSEAFF. The CDR3 DNA follows: TGTGCCAGCAGCTCCGGGGGGAGAGGCAGGGGGCGCCAATCCTCTGAAGCTTTCTTT. V and J are TRBV7-8 and TRBJ1-1; TRBD1 agrees at 8 bases. Germline CDR1 reads SGHVS; CDR2 reads FQNEAQ. The CDR3 totals 19 residues. V dropped 4 bases and J dropped 6; count of bases not matched to a gene: 22. The full variable domain, rest sourced from reference TRBV7-8 and TRBJ1-1, is GAGVSQSPRYKVAKRGQDVALRCDPISGHVSLFWYQQALGQGPEFLTYFQNEAQLDKSGLPSDRFFAERPEGSVSTLKIQRTQQEDSAVYLCASSSGGRGRGRQSSEAFFGQGTRLTVV.

The chain links TRBV5-1 to TRBJ2-1, with D hard to call. This CDR3 has 13 residues. Germline CDR1 and CDR2: SGHRS and YFSETQ. V was clipped by 2 bases and J by 5 bases, with 8 bases between them. The chain's CDR3 is CASSFGPNNEQFF. The DNA for the CDR3 is TGCGCCAGCAGCTTTGGGCCCAACAATGAGCAGTTCTTC.

The chain has TRBV5-6 and TRBJ1-2, with D possibly being TRBD1 (6 bases). V was trimmed by 0 bases and J by 5 bases, leaving 20 bases between them. Germline CDR1 reads SGHDT; CDR2 reads YYEEEE. The CDR3 contains 17 residues. The CDR3 here is CASSLGAGVRPSYGYTF. The CDR3 bases are TGTGCCAGCAGCTTGGGGGCAGGGGTGCGGCCTTCATATGGCTACACCTTC.

This sequence joins TRBV20-1 and TRBJ2-7, with TRBD2 identical over 8 bases. This CDR3 is built from 11 residues. The germline CDR1 and CDR2 sequences are DFQATT and SNEGSKA (reference sequence). J lost 5 bases, V lost 4 bases, and 1 base had no gene match. The CDR3: CSATGGHEQYF. The CDR3 DNA follows: TGCAGTGCTACGGGAGGGCACGAGCAGTACTTC.

A word on this clone: This specimen includes other DNA sequences encoding the same CDR3. The V call is TRBV7-8, the J call TRBJ2-3; 7 nucleotides agree with TRBD2. CDR3 length: 15 amino acids. Trimming at V came to 3 bases and at J to 0 bases, leaving 3 bases not matched to a gene. Germline V gene data show CDR1 as SGHVS and CDR2 as FQNEAQ. The DNA of the CDR3 is TGTGCCAGCAGCTTGGCGCGGGGGAGCACAGATACGCAGTATTTT. As protein: CASSLARGSTDTQYF.

As regards this clone: This sample includes further DNA sequences coding for the same CDR3. The gene calls are TRBV30 and TRBJ2-2; D gene ambiguous. V was cut by 8 bases and J by 2 bases, with 15 bases left in between. Per the germline V gene, CDR1 is GTSNPN and CDR2 is SVGIG (reference sequence). This CDR3 spans 14 amino acids. Here the CDR3 DNA reads TGTGCCCTCCACAGAGTACTTAACACCGGGGAGCTGTTTTTT. Translating gives CALHRVLNTGELFF.

J is TRBJ1-5 and V is TRBV19; D is unclear. The germline V gene has CDR1 LNHDA and CDR2 SQIVND (reference sequence). The CDR3 is 14 amino acids. V lost 8 bases and J 4 bases, leaving 15 bases between the germline ends. The CDR3 is CASDFGGKNQPQHF. For the CDR3, the DNA is TGTGCCAGTGATTTCGGCGGGAAAAATCAGCCCCAGCATTTT.

The chain recombines TRBV20-1 with TRBJ2-3; D is ambiguous. The CDR3 spans 9 residues. CDR1 DFQATT and CDR2 SNEGSKA come from the germline V gene (reference sequence). V lost 6 bases, J lost 6 bases, and 4 bases lay in between. The CDR3 coding sequence is TGCAGTGCGCGGGATACGCAGTATTTT. Amino acids: CSARDTQYF.

About this clone: A junction end diverges from the germline sequence, so it may reflect a read error. The J gene is TRBJ2-7, the V gene TRBV7-7; 7 bases map to TRBD2. From germline, CDR1 is SSHAT and CDR2 FNYEAQ (reference sequence). CDR3 length: 15 amino acids. This chain's CDR3 is CASSPKGRVTYEQYF. As DNA, the CDR3 is TGTGCTAGCAGCCCCAAAGGGAGGGTAACCTACGAGCAGTACTTC. The complete variable domain, with remaining parts taken from reference TRBV7-7 and TRBJ2-7, reads GAGVSQSPRYKVTKRGQDVTLRCDPISSHATLYWYQQALGQGPEFLTYFNYEAQPDKSGLPSDRFSAERPEGSISTLTIQRTEQRDSAMYRCASSPKGRVTYEQYFGPGTRLTVT.

The genes are TRBV28 and TRBJ2-7, with a weak D call TRBD2 (5 bases). Germline CDR1 and CDR2: MDHEN and SYDVKM. The CDR3 spans 13 residues. Trimming left V 6 bases short and J 7 bases short, with 16 bases between. CDR3 loop: CASRTSRGREQYF. The DNA of the CDR3 is TGTGCCAGCAGAACAAGTCGGGGTCGGGAGCAGTACTTC.

V is TRBV6-1 and J is TRBJ2-7; 9 bases are shared with TRBD1. Germline lookup yields CDR1 MNHNS and CDR2 SASEGT. The CDR3 covers 13 residues. V was pared by 5 bases and J by 5 bases, with 4 bases of the junction left unmatched. CDR3 DNA sequence: TGTGCCAGCAGTTTTGGGACAGGGAACGAGCAGTACTTC. Protein: CASSFGTGNEQYF.

To note about this clone: Other DNA sequences of this sample code for an identical CDR3. J is TRBJ1-1 and V is TRBV5-1; maybe TRBD1 (5 bases). The CDR3 contains 13 residues. The V gene lost 2 bases and the J gene lost 6 bases, with 11 bases spanning the gap. In germline, CDR1 is SGHRS, CDR2 YFSETQ. CDR3 in amino acids: CASSFGGKAEAFF. CDR3 nucleotide sequence: TGCGCCAGCAGCTTCGGGGGTAAGGCTGAAGCTTTCTTT.

The chain recombines TRBV5-1 with TRBJ1-1; 9 bases match TRBD1. The CDR3 has 14 residues. Germline trimming cut 0 bases from V and 8 bases from J; bases unmatched to any gene: 5. Germline values: CDR1 SGHRS, CDR2 YFSETQ. The CDR3: CASSLGGGQGEAFF. In nucleotides, the CDR3 is TGCGCCAGCAGCTTGGGAGGGGGACAGGGCGAAGCTTTCTTT.

This rearrangement joins TRBV5-6 to TRBJ2-1, with 8 bases matching TRBD2. Germline V lookup: CDR1 SGHDT, CDR2 YYEEEE. V trimming: 0 bases; J trimming: 7 bases; junction bases outside the gene matches: 6. CDR3 size: 15 residues. The DNA of the CDR3 is TGTGCCAGCAGCTTGGGTTCGGGAGGGCTTAATGAGCAGTTCTTC. It translates to CASSLGSGGLNEQFF. Full variable domain (outside the CDR3, taken from reference TRBV5-6 and TRBJ2-1): DAGVTQSPTHLIKTRGQQVTLRCSPKSGHDTVSWYQQALGQGPQFIFQYYEEEERQRGNFPDRFSGHQFPNYSSELNVNALLLGDSALYLCASSLGSGGLNEQFFGPGTRLTVL.